This paragraph reports one T cell receptor (beta chain). This sample is part of a study of T-cell reconstitution after alpha-beta-depleted transplantation in children. Preparation of the TCRbeta library was carried out with unique molecular identifiers. TCRdb re-derived calls from the PCR reads in MiXCR, one entry per CDR3 protein. The sample carries 150,000 to 200,000 distinct CDR3 sequences, approximately 6.6% recorded once. CDR1 SGHRS and CDR2 YFSETQ come from the germline V gene. This CDR3 spans 17 amino acids. Germline trimming cut 4 bases from V and 1 base from J; bases unmatched to any gene: 7.

This receptor was taken from a human donor who donated a stem cell graft to a child with Wiskott-Aldrich syndrome. The rearrangement uses TRBV5-1 and TRBJ2-2; 10 bases line up with TRBD1. The sample in question was PBMCs from the stem cell graft donor, obtained from the stem cell graft. The CDR3: CASSTDGQGGNTGELFF. The CDR3 DNA follows: TGCGCCAGCAGCACCGACGGACAGGGGGGGAACACCGGGGAGCTGTTTTTT.